Below are 13 T cell receptor beta chains sequenced from a single sample in a study of cytomegalovirus exposure and HLA in healthy donors. PCR used 60 Vbeta primers and 13 Jbeta primers. TCRdb keeps only in-frame clones here, not all; method: immunoSEQ multiplex PCR. The sample has about 160,000 clones, more than 70% seen once. Sequencing was carried out using PBMCs. Every receptor here comes from a young man in good health and CMV-seronegative.

The table lists this clone with a count of one. The rearrangement joins TRBV7-9 to TRBJ1-6; no reliable D call. Germline V gene lookup returns CDR1 SEHNR and CDR2 FQNEAQ (reference sequence). The V and J ends lost 4 bases and 0 bases respectively, with 10 bases between them. The length of the CDR3 is 16 residues. Here the CDR3 reads CASSYLRGSYNSPLHF. The CDR3 bases are TGTGCCAGCAGCTACCTCCGAGGCTCCTATAATTCACCCCTCCACTTT.

This chain connects TRBV14 to TRBJ2-5, with D possibly TRBD1 on 5 matching bases. The J call may be mistaken, given a closer DNA end match to TRBJ2-7. Germline loops: CDR1 SGHDN, CDR2 FVKESK. This CDR3 region has 14 residues. The DNA for the CDR3 is TGTGCCAGCAGACCCACAGGTTCCTTCTACGAGCAGTACTTC. Translating gives CASRPTGSFYEQYF.

The chain employs TRBV5-1 and TRBJ2-7, with TRBD1 as a possible D gene (7 bases). This CDR3 comprises 16 residues. V lost 4 bases, J lost 5 bases, and 22 bases lay in between. CDR1 is SGHRS, CDR2 YFSETQ, per germline. As DNA, the CDR3 is TGCGCCAGCAGCCCTAGAGGATCAGGGGGGCCCAACGAGCAGTACTTC. Protein sequence: CASSPRGSGGPNEQYF.

The rearrangement joins TRBV6-4 to TRBJ2-1, with D perhaps TRBD1 (5 bases). This CDR3 region has 15 residues. The germline CDR1 and CDR2 sequences are MRHNA and SNTAGT. V shed 0 bases and J shed 1 base, with 7 bases lying between them. The CDR3 DNA reads TGTGCCAGCAGTGACTCAAGGGGTTCCTACAATGAGCAGTTCTTC. As protein: CASSDSRGSYNEQFF.

The V and J genes are TRBV30 and TRBJ2-7; tentatively, D is TRBD1 (6 bases). V was clipped by 3 bases and J by 2 bases, with 11 bases between them. The CDR3 runs 13 residues. The germline V gene encodes CDR1 GTSNPN and CDR2 SVGIG (reference sequence). CDR3 sequence (DNA): TGTGCCTGGAGAGGACAGTTCGCCTACGAGCAGTACTTC. Encoded protein: CAWRGQFAYEQYF. Drawing the rest from reference TRBV30 and TRBJ2-7, the complete variable domain is SQTIHQWPATLVQPVGSPLSLECTVEGTSNPNLYWYRQAAGRGLQLLFYSVGIGQISSEVPQNLSASRPQDRQFILSSKKLLLSDSGFYLCAWRGQFAYEQYFGPGTRLTVT.

J is TRBJ1-1 and V is TRBV4-3; D gene unclear. The V gene lost 0 bases and the J gene lost 7 bases, with 12 bases spanning the gap. This CDR3 has 14 residues. CDR1 is LGHNA and CDR2 is YSLEER in the germline V gene. The CDR3 loop is CASSQDIGRGEAFF. The CDR3 DNA follows: TGCGCCAGCAGCCAAGATATAGGACGGGGTGAAGCTTTCTTT.

This chain links TRBV5-1 with TRBJ2-7, with 9 bases lining up with TRBD2. The J segment lost 4 bases and the V segment lost 1 base, leaving 9 bases of the junction unmatched. This CDR3 is 16 amino acids long. Germline V gene sequence: CDR1 SGHRS, CDR2 YFSETQ. Written as DNA, the CDR3 is TGCGCCAGCAGCTTGCATGGTAGCGGGGGCTTTTACGAGCAGTACTTC. It encodes CASSLHGSGGFYEQYF.

The chain uses TRBV2 and TRBJ2-4; D call uncertain. From germline, CDR1 is SNHLY and CDR2 FYNNEI. The CDR3 loop spans 14 amino acids. The germline V and J ends were trimmed by 2 bases and 0 bases, with 5 bases remaining between them. CDR3 DNA: TGTGCCAGCAGTGAATACATAGCCAAAAACATTCAGTACTTC. Translation gives CASSEYIAKNIQYF.

CDR3 sequence: CASEGQGKQPQHF. DNA of the CDR3: TGTGCCAGCGAAGGCCAGGGGAAACAGCCCCAGCATTTT. The chain employs TRBV6-6 and TRBJ1-5; a possible D gene is TRBD1 (6 bases). This CDR3 has 13 amino acids. The germline gives CDR1 MNHNY, CDR2 SVGAGI (reference sequence). Trimming removed 8 bases from V and 7 bases from J, with 15 bases in between.

The chain employs TRBV4-1 and TRBJ2-3; 9 bases map to TRBD2. V dropped 0 bases and J dropped 4; count of bases not matched to a gene: 5. CDR1 and CDR2 (germline): MGHRA, YSYEKL. This CDR3 has 16 residues. This chain's CDR3 is CASSQDRRGGADTQYF. Written as DNA, the CDR3 is TGCGCCAGCAGCCAAGATCGGCGGGGGGGCGCAGATACGCAGTATTTT.

Details on this clone: Germline is not matched at one junction end, which may reflect a read error. V usage is TRBV18 and J usage is TRBJ1-6; no clear D. In germline, CDR1 is KGHSH, CDR2 LQKENI. CDR3 length: 15 amino acids. The CDR3 is CAGSPEGFSFSPLHF. Written as DNA, the CDR3 is TGTGCCGGCTCACCAGAGGGTTTCTCGTTTTCACCCCTCCACTTT. The full variable domain, in which reference TRBV18 and TRBJ1-6 provide the parts outside the CDR3, is NAGVMQNPRHLVRRRGQEARLRCSPMKGHSHVYWYRQLPEEGLKFMVYLQKENIIDESGMPKERFSAEFPKEGPSILRIQQVVRGDSAAYFCAGSPEGFSFSPLHFGNGTRLTVT.

CDR3 nucleotide sequence: TGTGCCAGCGGCACCGGGACTTCCTACAATGAGCAGTTCTTC. This sequence encodes CASGTGTSYNEQFF. The chain has TRBV6-5 and TRBJ2-1; D might be TRBD2 (6 bases). The germline CDR1 and CDR2 sequences are MNHEY and SVGAGI. The V and J ends lost 8 bases and 1 base respectively, with 12 bases between them. CDR3 size: 14 residues.

The gene calls are TRBV5-4 and TRBJ2-2; TRBD2 matches 11 bases. Germline CDR1 reads SGHNT; CDR2 reads YYREEE (reference sequence). V lost 0 bases to trimming and J lost 6 bases; unmatched junction nucleotides: 4. The CDR3 contains 16 residues. CDR3 nucleotide sequence: TGTGCCAGCAGCTTGGGGCCACTAGCGGGAGCCGGGGAGCTGTTTTTT. Translating it yields CASSLGPLAGAGELFF.